The TCR beta chain described here comes from a study of blood T cell repertoires in COVID-19. About the research overall: Researchers got acute and convalescent COVID-19 samples from the United States, Italy and Spain. T cells, B-cell-depleted T cells, or PBMCs supplied cDNA or gDNA.

Authors' analysis steps: Reference gene primer amplification gave estimated nucleated cell counts. Assay used: immunoSEQ multiplex PCR; TCRdb lists only in-frame clones, some missing. D and trimming were read from the DNA, whereas the V and J calls and clone size are those reported in that table. The table shows about 87,000 clones, with approximately 80% occurring only once. This clonotype was sampled from a woman in her 70s with acute or convalescent COVID-19. Source material: peripheral blood.

CDR3 DNA sequence: TGCGCCAGCACCCCCACAGGGACAGGTTTTAATGAGCAGTTCTTC. Translated, it gives CASTPTGTGFNEQFF. The chain links TRBV4-1 to TRBJ2-1; 8 positions agree with TRBD1. V shed 7 bases and J 7 bases; nucleotides not matched to a gene: 12. CDR3 length equals 15 residues. Germline V gene sequence: CDR1 MGHRA, CDR2 YSYEKL.